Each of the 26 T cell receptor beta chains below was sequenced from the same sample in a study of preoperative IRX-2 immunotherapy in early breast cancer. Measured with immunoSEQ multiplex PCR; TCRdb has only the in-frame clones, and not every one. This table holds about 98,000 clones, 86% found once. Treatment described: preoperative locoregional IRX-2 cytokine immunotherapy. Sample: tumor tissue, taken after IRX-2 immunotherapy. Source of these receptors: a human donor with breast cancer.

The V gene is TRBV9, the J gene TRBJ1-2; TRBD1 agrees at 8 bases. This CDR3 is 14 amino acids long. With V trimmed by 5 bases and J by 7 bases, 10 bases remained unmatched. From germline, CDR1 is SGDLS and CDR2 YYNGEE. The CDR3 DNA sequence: TGTGCCAGCAGATCTACAGGGGGTTTGGGTGGCTACACCTTC. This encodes CASRSTGGLGGYTF.

In DNA, the CDR3 is TGTGCCAGCAGTTCGCCCCGTAGCAACAAGGGAGCTTTCTTT. Residues: CASSSPRSNKGAFF. The rearrangement uses TRBV7-6 and TRBJ1-1; D is ambiguous. The V end was cut by 6 bases, the J end by 10 bases, with 21 bases between. This CDR3 is 14 amino acids long. From germline, CDR1 is SGHVS and CDR2 FNYEAQ.

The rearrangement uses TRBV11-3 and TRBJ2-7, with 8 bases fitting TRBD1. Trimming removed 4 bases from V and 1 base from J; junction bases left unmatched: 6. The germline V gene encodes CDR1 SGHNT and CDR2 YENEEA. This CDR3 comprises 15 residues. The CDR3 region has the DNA TGTGCCAGCAGCTCCTTTGACAGGGGATCCTACGAGCAGTACTTC. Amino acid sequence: CASSSFDRGSYEQYF.

DNA for the CDR3: TGTGCCAGCAGCTCCCCTCCGACAGGGGGCTACACCTTC. It specifies CASSSPPTGGYTF. The chain carries TRBV7-1 and TRBJ1-2; 7 nucleotides line up with TRBD1. TRBV7-1 belongs to the ORF category, with a function that is uncertain. Unmatched junction bases numbered 6, after V lost 3 bases and J lost 8 bases. The CDR3 runs 13 residues.

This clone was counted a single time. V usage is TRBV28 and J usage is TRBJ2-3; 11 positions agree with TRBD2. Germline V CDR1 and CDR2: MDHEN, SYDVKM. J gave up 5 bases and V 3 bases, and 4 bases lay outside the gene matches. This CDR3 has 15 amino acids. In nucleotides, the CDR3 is TGTGCCAGCAGTTTCCTAGCGGGGGGAGTAGATACGCAGTATTTT. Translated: CASSFLAGGVDTQYF. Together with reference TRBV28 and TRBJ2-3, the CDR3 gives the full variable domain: DVKVTQSSRYLVKRTGEKVFLECVQDMDHENMFWYRQDPGLGLRLIYFSYDVKMKEKGDIPEGYSVSREKKERFSLILESASTNQTSMYLCASSFLAGGVDTQYFGPGTRLTVL.

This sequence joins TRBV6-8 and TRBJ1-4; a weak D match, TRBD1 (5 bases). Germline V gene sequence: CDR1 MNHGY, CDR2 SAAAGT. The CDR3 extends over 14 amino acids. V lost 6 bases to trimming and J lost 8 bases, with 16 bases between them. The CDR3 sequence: CASSYGGSGEKLFF. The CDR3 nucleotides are TGTGCCAGCAGCTACGGGGGTTCAGGGGAAAAACTGTTTTTT.

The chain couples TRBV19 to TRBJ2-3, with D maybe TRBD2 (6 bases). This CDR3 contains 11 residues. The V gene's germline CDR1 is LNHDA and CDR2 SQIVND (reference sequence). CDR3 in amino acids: CATGVTDTQYF. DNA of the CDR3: TGTGCGACGGGGGTCACAGATACGCAGTATTTT.

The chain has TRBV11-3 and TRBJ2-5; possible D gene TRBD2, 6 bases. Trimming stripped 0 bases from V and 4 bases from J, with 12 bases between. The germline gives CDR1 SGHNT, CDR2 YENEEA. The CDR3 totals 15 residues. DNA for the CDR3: TGTGCCAGCAGCTTAGACGCGGGGCGAGGAGAGACCCAGTACTTC. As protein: CASSLDAGRGETQYF.

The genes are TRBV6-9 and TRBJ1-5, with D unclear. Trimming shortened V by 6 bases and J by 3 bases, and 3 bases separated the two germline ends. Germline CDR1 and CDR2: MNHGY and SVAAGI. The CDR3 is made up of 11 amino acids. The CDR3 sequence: CASRNNQPQHF. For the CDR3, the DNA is TGTGCCAGCAGAAACAATCAGCCCCAGCATTTT.

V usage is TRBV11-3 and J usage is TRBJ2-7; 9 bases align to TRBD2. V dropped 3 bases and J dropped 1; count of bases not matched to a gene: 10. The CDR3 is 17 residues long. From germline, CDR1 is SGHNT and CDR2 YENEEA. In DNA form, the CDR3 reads TGTGCCAGCAGCTTCGGTAGCGGGGGCCCCCCTTCCTACGAGCAGTACTTC. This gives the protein CASSFGSGGPPSYEQYF. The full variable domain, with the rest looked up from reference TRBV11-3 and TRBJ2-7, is EAGVVQSPRYKIIEKKQPVAFWCNPISGHNTLYWYLQNLGQGPELLIRYENEEAVDDSQLPKDRFSAERLKGVDSTLKIQPAELGDSAVYLCASSFGSGGPPSYEQYFGPGTRLTVT.

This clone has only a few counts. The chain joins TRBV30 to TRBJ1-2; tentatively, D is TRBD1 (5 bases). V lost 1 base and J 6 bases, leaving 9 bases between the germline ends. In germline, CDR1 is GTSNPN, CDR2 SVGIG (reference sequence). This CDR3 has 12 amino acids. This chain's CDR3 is CAWSGGTDGYTF. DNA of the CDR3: TGTGCCTGGAGTGGAGGGACGGATGGCTACACCTTC.

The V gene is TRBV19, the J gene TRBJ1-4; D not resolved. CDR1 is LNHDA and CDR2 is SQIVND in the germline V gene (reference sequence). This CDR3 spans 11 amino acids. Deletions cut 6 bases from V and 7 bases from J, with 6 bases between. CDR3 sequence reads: CASRWGEKLFF. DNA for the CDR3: TGTGCCAGTAGATGGGGTGAAAAACTGTTTTTT.

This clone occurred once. The CDR3 loop reads CSVRILDAYEQYF. The CDR3 coding sequence is TGCAGCGTTCGTATATTAGACGCCTACGAGCAGTACTTC. The V call is TRBV29-1, the J call TRBJ2-7; D uncertain. Germline V gives CDR1 SQVTM, CDR2 ANQGSEA. CDR3 length equals 13 residues. V lost 5 bases and J lost 2, with 13 bases in between.

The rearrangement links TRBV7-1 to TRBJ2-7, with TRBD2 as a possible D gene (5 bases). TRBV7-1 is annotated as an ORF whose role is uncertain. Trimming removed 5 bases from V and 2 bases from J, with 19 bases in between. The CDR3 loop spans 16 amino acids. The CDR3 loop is CASSPDGGRAPYEQYF. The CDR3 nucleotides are TGTGCCAGCAGCCCGGATGGAGGAAGGGCCCCCTACGAGCAGTACTTC.

DNA for the CDR3: TGTGCCAGCTCAGAAGACAGGGGCTCTTCACCCCTCCACTTT. This codes for CASSEDRGSSPLHF. The chain combines TRBV18 with TRBJ1-6; 8 positions agree with TRBD1. There are 14 residues in the CDR3. Germline assignment: CDR1 KGHSH and CDR2 LQKENI. V was pared by 5 bases and J by 9 bases, with 6 bases of the junction left unmatched.

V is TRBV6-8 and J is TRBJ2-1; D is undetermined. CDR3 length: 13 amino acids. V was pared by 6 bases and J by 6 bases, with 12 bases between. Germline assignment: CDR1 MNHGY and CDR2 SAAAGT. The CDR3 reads CASRSSTFNEQFF. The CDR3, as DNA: TGTGCCAGCAGATCTTCGACCTTCAATGAGCAGTTCTTC.

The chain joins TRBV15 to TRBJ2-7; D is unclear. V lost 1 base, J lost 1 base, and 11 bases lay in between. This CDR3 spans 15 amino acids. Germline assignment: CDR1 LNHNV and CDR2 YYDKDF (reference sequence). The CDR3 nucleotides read TGTGCCACCAGCAGAGTTGGGTATGAATCCTACGAGCAGTACTTC. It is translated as CATSRVGYESYEQYF.

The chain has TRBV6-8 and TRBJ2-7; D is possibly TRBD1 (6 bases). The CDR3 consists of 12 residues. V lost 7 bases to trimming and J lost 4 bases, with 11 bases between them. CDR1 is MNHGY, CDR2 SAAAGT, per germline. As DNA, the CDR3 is TGTGCCAGCACTGGACAGTGGTACGAGCAGTACTTC. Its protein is CASTGQWYEQYF.

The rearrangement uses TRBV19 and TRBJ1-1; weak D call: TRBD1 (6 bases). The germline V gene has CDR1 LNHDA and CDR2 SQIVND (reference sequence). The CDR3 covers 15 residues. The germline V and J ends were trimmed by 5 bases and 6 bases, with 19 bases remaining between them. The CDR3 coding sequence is TGTGCCAGTAGTCACCACAGGGTCGACGGGGCTGAAGCTTTCTTT. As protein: CASSHHRVDGAEAFF.

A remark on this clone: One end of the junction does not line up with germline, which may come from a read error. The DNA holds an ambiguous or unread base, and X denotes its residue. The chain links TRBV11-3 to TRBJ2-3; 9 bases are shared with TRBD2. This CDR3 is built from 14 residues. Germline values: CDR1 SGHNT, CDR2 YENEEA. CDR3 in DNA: TGTGCCAGCAGCGACAGCGGGAGGATGGATACGCRGTATTTT. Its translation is CASSDSGRMDTXYF.

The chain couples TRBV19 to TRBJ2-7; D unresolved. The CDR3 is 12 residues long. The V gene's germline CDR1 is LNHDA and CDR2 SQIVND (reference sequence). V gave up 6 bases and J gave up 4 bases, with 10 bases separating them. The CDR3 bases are TGTGCCAGTAGCATCGGGTCTTACGAGCAGTACTTC. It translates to CASSIGSYEQYF.

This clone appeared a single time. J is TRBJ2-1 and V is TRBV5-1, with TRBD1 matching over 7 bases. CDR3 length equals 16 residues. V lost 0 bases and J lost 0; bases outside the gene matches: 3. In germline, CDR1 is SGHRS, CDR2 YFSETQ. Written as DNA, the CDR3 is TGCGCCAGCAGCTTGGAGGGGGCGGGCTCCTACAATGAGCAGTTCTTC. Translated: CASSLEGAGSYNEQFF.

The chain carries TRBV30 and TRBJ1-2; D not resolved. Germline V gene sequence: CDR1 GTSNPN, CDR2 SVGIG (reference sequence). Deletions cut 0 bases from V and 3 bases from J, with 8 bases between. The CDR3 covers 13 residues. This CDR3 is CAWSVRDDYGYTF. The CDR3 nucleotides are TGTGCCTGGAGTGTACGCGACGACTATGGCTACACCTTC.

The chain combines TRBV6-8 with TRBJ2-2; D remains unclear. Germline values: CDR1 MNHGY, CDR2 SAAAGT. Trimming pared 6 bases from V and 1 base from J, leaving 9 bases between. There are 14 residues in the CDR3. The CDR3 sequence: CASSLLWNTGELFF. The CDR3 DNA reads TGTGCCAGCAGCCTCCTCTGGAACACCGGGGAGCTGTTTTTT.

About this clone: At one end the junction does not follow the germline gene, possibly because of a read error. CDR3 nucleotides: TGTGCTAGCAGCCTGGGGCAGGGGAGCTCCTACAATGAGCAGTTCTTC. This sequence encodes CASSLGQGSSYNEQFF. The rearrangement links TRBV7-7 to TRBJ2-1, with D perhaps TRBD1 (6 bases). CDR1 and CDR2 from the germline V gene are SSHAT and FNYEAQ (reference sequence). The CDR3 is made up of 16 amino acids.

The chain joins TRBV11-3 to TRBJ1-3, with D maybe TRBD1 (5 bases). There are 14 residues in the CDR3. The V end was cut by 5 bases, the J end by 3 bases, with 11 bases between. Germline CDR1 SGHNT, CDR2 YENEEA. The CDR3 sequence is CASSGTGIGNTIYF. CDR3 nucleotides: TGTGCCAGCAGCGGTACAGGAATTGGAAACACCATATATTTT.